This T cell receptor (beta chain) emerged from a study of CD8 T cells in seronegative destructive rheumatoid arthritis (TCRdb year 2020). About the full investigation: At the time of sampling, most of the eight CND-RA patients were on biological drugs. Researchers compared peripheral CD8+ TCRbeta repertoires from patients with CCP-negative destructive rheumatoid arthritis (CND-RA) against repertoires from newly diagnosed seropositive RA, seronegative RA and healthy controls. The seropositive RA, seronegative RA and healthy control comparison cohorts were obtained from an earlier published TCRbeta dataset rather than being newly sequenced. Points the paper makes about the study in general: CND-RA repertoires showed more CMV-reactive and fewer influenza A-reactive CD8+ TCRbeta sequences than controls and other RA subtypes. With age adjusted for, CD8+ TCRbeta repertoires in CND-RA patients appeared less diverse and more clonal than repertoires in other RA subtypes. Across the 117,399 clonotypes tested, no public clonotype enrichment was retained after Benjamini-Hochberg correction. The authors read the apparently distinct set of enriched public clonotypes carried by CND-RA patients as support for a separate disease subset. The small size of the CND-RA cohort was noted as a limitation of the study. Because no diagnostic samples were available, the TCR repertoire differences may partly reflect poor disease control over the years rather than being present at onset.

The CDR3 runs 13 amino acids, cysteine and phenylalanine included. The read is trimmed to its CDR3 DNA, 39 bases read in frame from base 1. CDR1 SGHRS and CDR2 YFSETQ were looked up in the germline V gene. TCRbeta sequencing used genomic DNA from CD8+ cells, following the manufacturer's instructions. TCRbeta sequencing used the immunoSEQ assay and was run at a genomics technology centre in Finland. Regarding the original processing steps: Clonotype tables produced by the immunoSEQ preprocessing pipeline were converted into VDJtools format, and non-productive clonotypes were filtered out. Samples below 10,000 reads were excluded and the rest subsampled to 10,000 reads; most of the eight CND-RA samples passed. The VDJtools CalcDiversityStats function was applied to data subsampled to 10,000 reads to calculate Shannon-Wiener, Simpson and clonality indices. To infer antigen specificity, non-singleton TCRbeta clonotypes were hard-matched against VDJdb, with no mismatches permitted. CDR3 sequences that differed by one amino acid (Hamming distance 1) were grouped together into clusters with potentially shared antigen targets. Group enrichment of public clonotypes was tested with one-sided Fisher's exact tests after groups were resampled to six samples, with the procedure repeated ten times. TCRdb took over this immuneACCESS table, retaining in-frame rearrangements with V and J assigned. Such tables are incomplete; in checked studies, under half of the missing clones stem from an unresolved V gene, and the remainder is unexplained. V, J and clone size are those of that table, while D and trimming were read from the DNA. The sample has about 12,000 clones on record, around 83% of them singletons. Of the sample, 27% falls within the top ten clones.

A negative result on the clinical CCP2 antibody test was shown by CND-RA patients, and progression of joint destruction was observed despite active therapy. Every CND-RA patient showed typical joint destruction in the wrists and ankles and had failed conventional anti-rheumatic therapy. Sampling of CND-RA patients was performed not at diagnosis but after long disease histories, which spanned decades in several cases. Roughly 50 millilitres of EDTA-anticoagulated peripheral blood were drawn from each patient. Peripheral blood mononuclear cells were isolated by Ficoll-Paque PLUS density gradient separation. CD8+ cells were isolated from fresh or cryopreserved PBMCs by AutoMACS magnetic bead positive selection, with purity checked by flow cytometry. Nucleospin Tissue or Tissue XS kits were used for genomic DNA extraction, and quantification was performed on a Qubit 2.0 fluorometer. A note on this clone: Its target antigen remains unknown. No much larger clone exists at a distance of one base, and base qualities are not known.

This sequence was found in a woman between 30 and 50 years old with seronegative destructive rheumatoid arthritis. Sequences were obtained from CD8+ T cells from blood. The sequence links TRBV5-1 to TRBJ2-5; 7 central nucleotides agree with TRBD1. The end of the DNA aligns better with TRBJ2-7, so the J call may be wrong. The CDR3 sequence is CASSFGQAYEQYF. The nucleotides are TGCGCCAGCAGCTTCGGACAGGCCTACGAGCAGTACTTC.